One T cell receptor beta chain is described in this entry. Assay used: immunoSEQ multiplex PCR; TCRdb lists only in-frame clones, some missing. The sample holds approximately 65,000 clones, about nine tenths seen once. This entry comes from a study of cytomegalovirus exposure and HLA in healthy donors. CDR3 length equals 14 residues. The V gene's germline CDR1 is LNHDA and CDR2 SQIVND (reference sequence). Deletions cut 1 base from V and 4 bases from J, with 11 bases between. The sequence was obtained from a man aged 18 to 29 in good health and CMV-seronegative. The material sequenced was PBMCs. The gene calls are TRBV19 and TRBJ2-7, with D maybe TRBD1 (6 bases). This chain's CDR3 is CASSIAGQPYEQYF. For the CDR3, the DNA is TGTGCCAGTAGTATAGCTGGACAGCCGTACGAGCAGTACTTC.